Below, 3 T cell receptor beta chains from the same sample are listed, as sequenced in a study of read filtering for tumor transcriptome and immune sequencing. Molecular barcoded adaptors covering alpha/delta and beta/gamma chains were used on approximately 400 ng RNA. TCRdb redid the calling of the reads with MiXCR, one entry per CDR3 protein. This table holds 50,000 or so distinct CDR3 sequences, approximately 13% found once. The sequenced sample was a population of CD138-negative cells sorted from bone marrow. The receptors come from a donor aged 40 or over with multiple myeloma.

Notes on this clonotype: A much larger clone lies a single base off, so this may be a read error. This sequence joins TRBV7-2 and TRBJ2-3, with D maybe TRBD1 (5 bases). The CDR3 is 13 residues long. CDR1 is SGHTA, CDR2 FQGNSA, per germline. CDR3 amino acids: CASSSSYTGTQYF. In DNA, the CDR3 is TGTGCCAGCAGCTCTTCTTACACAGGTACGCAGTATTTT.

This clonotype was seen ten or more times. The V gene is TRBV20-1, the J gene TRBJ2-7; TRBD2 aligns across 12 bases. Per germline, CDR1 DFQATT and CDR2 SNEGSKA (reference sequence). The CDR3 is made up of 16 amino acids. J lost 0 bases, V lost 6 bases, and 9 bases had no gene match. The CDR3 DNA is TGCAGTGCCTCCGGACTAGCGGGGCGGAGCTCCTACGAGCAGTACTTC. Protein product: CSASGLAGRSSYEQYF.

In its sample, this clonotype was seen many times. This rearrangement joins TRBV6-1 to TRBJ2-2; D is perhaps TRBD2 (5 bases). Germline loops: CDR1 MNHNS, CDR2 SASEGT. The CDR3 has 15 amino acids. V lost 3 bases and J lost 0, with 8 bases in between. CDR3 in DNA: TGTGCCAGCAGTGATTGGGGAGCGAACACCGGGGAGCTGTTTTTT. It yields the protein CASSDWGANTGELFF.